This passage covers 3 T cell receptor beta chains from one sample sequenced in a study of response to subunit inactivated influenza vaccine. TCRdb reprocessed the RT-PCR reads via MiXCR and lists one record per CDR3 protein. The sample has approximately 300,000 distinct CDR3 sequences, over 20% seen once. The specimen comprised PBMCs from blood, sampled about 20 months after vaccination. The receptor source for this set is a man in his fifties or sixties who received an inactivated influenza vaccine.

V usage is TRBV6-2 or TRBV6-3 and J usage is TRBJ1-6, with D perhaps TRBD1 (5 bases). V was pared by 2 bases and J by 13 bases, with 21 bases between. This CDR3 has 16 amino acids. Per the germline V gene, CDR1 is MNHEY and CDR2 is SVGEGT. The CDR3 DNA reads as TGTGCCAGCAGTTACGAGCCAGGGTATTATCGGTCTCCCCTCCACTTT. Translation gives CASSYEPGYYRSPLHF.

This chain connects TRBV4-2 to TRBJ2-1; 10 nucleotides agree with TRBD1. Per germline, CDR1 LGHNA and CDR2 YNFKEQ. V trimming: 0 bases; J trimming: 9 bases; junction bases outside the gene matches: 8. There are 16 residues in the CDR3. In DNA, the CDR3 is TGTGCCAGCAGCCAAGAGTTCGCGACAGGGGGCCGTGAGCAGTTCTTC. Translating it yields CASSQEFATGGREQFF.

The genes are TRBV7-2 and TRBJ1-2, with no clear D. V was cut by 3 bases and J by 4 bases, with 12 bases left in between. The CDR3 is 14 residues long. CDR1 and CDR2 from the germline V gene are SGHTA and FQGNSA. The CDR3 region is CASSFVPGPYGYTF. The CDR3 nucleotides read TGTGCCAGCAGCTTCGTCCCGGGTCCCTATGGCTACACCTTC. The entire variable domain, with the rest obtained from reference TRBV7-2 and TRBJ1-2, is as follows: GAGVSQSPSNKVTEKGKDVELRCDPISGHTALYWYRQSLGQGLEFLIYFQGNSAPDKSGLPSDRFSAERTGGSVSTLTIQRTQQEDSAVYLCASSFVPGPYGYTFGSGTRLTVV.